This TCR beta chain emerged from a study of neoadjuvant anti-PD-1 for oral cavity cancer. Background on the study: Non-progressing patients received a fourth nivolumab dose near day 43, then surgery on days 50-56.

J was trimmed by 4 bases and V by 6 bases; bases with no gene match: 0. In germline, CDR1 is SQVTM, CDR2 ANQGSEA. CDR3 length: 11 residues. Time point meaning: after neoadjuvant nivolumab, at surgical resection. Method: immunoSEQ multiplex PCR; TCRdb's copy keeps in-frame clones and lacks some. The data show some 70,000 clones, approximately 81% seen once. This chain links TRBV29-1 with TRBJ2-3, with 8 bases aligning to TRBD2. This sequence originates from a person aged 35 to 85 with oral cavity squamous cell carcinoma. This material consisted of PBMCs, taken after nivolumab (anti-PD-1) treatment. CDR3 in DNA: TGCAGCGTAGCGGGAGCAGATACGCAGTATTTT. Amino acid sequence: CSVAGADTQYF.